These T cell receptor beta chains were read from a single sample in a study of Graves' ophthalmopathy and Graves' hyperthyroidism. TCRdb passed the multiplex PCR reads through MiXCR, listing each CDR3 protein once. This sample yields 500,000 to 600,000 distinct CDR3 sequences, of which under 45% are seen a single time; 3.5% to 4.5% belongs to the top ten. Sample: peripheral blood or thyroid tissue (not recorded which). Every receptor here comes from an adult man with Graves' hyperthyroidism. CDR3s include the opening cysteine and the closing phenylalanine or tryptophan. D genes are given only for firm matches. A clone size is listed for some rows: how often the clone was seen (once, few, many), or a class if it is expanded.

>many|TRBV20-1|TRBD1|TRBJ1-2
TGCAGTGCTAGAGATCGGGACAGTCCTAACTATGGCTACACCTTC
CSARDRDSPNYGYTF
>-|TRBV12-5|-|TRBJ1-1
TGTGCTAGTGGTTTGGTACTCACAGGGTTCCCTGAAGCTTTCTTT
CASGLVLTGFPEAFF
>-|TRBV5-4|-|TRBJ2-7
TGTGCCAGCAGCTTGGTATCGGGTTTCTACGAGCAGTACTTC
CASSLVSGFYEQYF
>-|TRBV18|-|TRBJ1-6
TGTGCCAGCTCACCGCTACATAATAATTCACCCCTCCACTTT
CASSPLHNNSPLHF
>many|TRBV5-1|-|TRBJ1-1
TGCGCCAGCAGCTTCCGCTTGACAGGGAACACTGAAGCTTTCTTT
CASSFRLTGNTEAFF
>many|TRBV4-1|-|TRBJ2-5
TGCGCCAGCAGCCAAGCTTGGAAAGAGACCCAGTACTTC
CASSQAWKETQYF
>-|TRBV13|-|TRBJ2-7
TGTGCCAGCAGCTTAAAGAGGGGGGTTTTCTACGAGCAGTACTTC
CASSLKRGVFYEQYF
>many|TRBV13|-|TRBJ1-2
TGTGCCAGCAGCCTACCTCAGGAATCGAACTATGGCTACACCTTC
CASSLPQESNYGYTF
>many|TRBV5-6|TRBD1|TRBJ1-2
TGTGCCAGCAACCTGCCAACTCGACAGGGACTAGACTATGGCTACACCTTC
CASNLPTRQGLDYGYTF
>-|TRBV3-1|TRBD1|TRBJ1-1
TGTGCCAGCAGCCACGACAGGGCAATGAACACTGAAGCTTTCTTT
CASSHDRAMNTEAFF
>many|TRBV5-1|-|TRBJ1-1
TGCGCCAGCAGCGCTAGGGACGACACTGAAGCTTTCTTT
CASSARDDTEAFF
>many|TRBV11-1|-|TRBJ1-1
TGTGCCAGCAGCCACGACGGGAACACTGAAGCTTTCTTT
CASSHDGNTEAFF
>many|TRBV6-1|TRBD1|TRBJ1-1
TGTGCCAGCAGTAATACACAGGGGTACACTGAAGCTTTCTTT
CASSNTQGYTEAFF
>-|TRBV24-1|TRBD1|TRBJ2-7
TGTGCCACCAGTGATCCACCTGGACAGGGTTACGAGCAGTACTTC
CATSDPPGQGYEQYF
>many|TRBV6-1|-|TRBJ1-3
TGTGCCAGCAGTCGGGGAACTGGAAACACCATATATTTT
CASSRGTGNTIYF
>-|TRBV3-1|TRBD1|TRBJ1-4
TGTGCCAGCAGCCAAGTCAGGGGGGGTAATGAAAAACTGTTTTTT
CASSQVRGGNEKLFF
>once|TRBV10-3|TRBD1|TRBJ2-7
TGTGCCATCAGTTACGACAGGGGGCCTAGTCCTTACTACGAGCAGTACTTC
CAISYDRGPSPYYEQYF
>-|TRBV29-1|-|TRBJ2-2
TGCAGCGTTGATCGGGGGGGGGAGCTGTTTTTT
CSVDRGGELFF
>few|TRBV4-1|-|TRBJ2-2
TGCGCCAGCAGCCAAGGTCAGACCGGGGAGCTGTTTTTT
CASSQGQTGELFF
>many|TRBV7-3|TRBD1|TRBJ2-7
TGTGCCAGCAGCCCGTACCCAACAGGGGTGGGTGAGCAGTACTTC
CASSPYPTGVGEQYF
>few|TRBV28|-|TRBJ2-5
TGTGCCAGCAGTTTGAGGGGAAGGACCCAGTACTTC
CASSLRGRTQYF
>-|TRBV2|-|TRBJ1-2
TGTGCCAGCAGTGAAGTCCGGGGCTATGGCTACACCTTC
CASSEVRGYGYTF
>-|TRBV7-8|-|TRBJ1-1
TGTGCCAGCAGTCCCGGGACGATTGGAACTGAAGCTTTCTTT
CASSPGTIGTEAFF
>-|TRBV19|-|TRBJ2-2
TGTGCCAGTAGTTCAGCCACTCTCATTATATCCGGGGAGCTGTTTTTT
CASSSATLIISGELFF
>few|TRBV19|-|TRBJ1-1
TGTGCCACCCTAGGACAGTGGAACACTGAAGCTTTCTTT
CATLGQWNTEAFF
>-|TRBV12-3/TRBV12-4|-|TRBJ1-4
-
CASMGIAGGMKNCFF
>-|TRBV20-1|TRBD2|TRBJ2-1
TGCAGTGCCAGATGGGCGGGGGACCACTACAATGAGCAGTTCTTC
CSARWAGDHYNEQFF
>-|TRBV5-1|TRBD2|TRBJ2-2
TGCGCCAGCAGCTTCTTAGCGGGACTGAACACCGGGGAGCTGTTTTTT
CASSFLAGLNTGELFF
>many|TRBV7-2|-|TRBJ1-2
TGTGCCAGCAGCTTAGGGCGGAGATATGGCTACACCTTC
CASSLGRRYGYTF
>many|TRBV19|-|TRBJ2-2
TGTGCCAGTAGTATCAACAGAGCCGGGGAGCTGTTTTTT
CASSINRAGELFF
>-|TRBV7-6|-|TRBJ2-7
TGTGCCAGCAGCTTTGCGCAACACTTCTCCTACGAGCAGTACTTC
CASSFAQHFSYEQYF
>-|TRBV7-9|-|TRBJ1-4
TGTGCCAGCAGGTCACCCGGGACTAGCGGTAATGAAAAACTGTTTTTT
CASRSPGTSGNEKLFF
>few|TRBV6-1|-|TRBJ1-5
TGTGCCAGCAAGACGAGGACAGCGAGCATCAATCAGCCCCAGCATTTT
CASKTRTASINQPQHF
>-|TRBV24-1|-|TRBJ2-3
TGTGCCACCAGTGATTTATCCAGGGGGGAAGGAGATACGCAGTATTTT
CATSDLSRGEGDTQYF
>-|TRBV9|TRBD1|TRBJ1-2
TGTGCCAGCAGCGTTGGCCAGGGGGAAGGTGGCTACACCTTC
CASSVGQGEGGYTF
>few|TRBV29-1|-|TRBJ1-2
TGCAGCGTTGATCTGGGGGCGACCTATGGCTACACCTTC
CSVDLGATYGYTF
>-|TRBV2|-|TRBJ1-4
TGTGCCAGCAGCCACGGCTCAGGCAGGGTTGGTGAAAAACTGTTTTTT
CASSHGSGRVGEKLFF
>-|TRBV2|-|TRBJ1-1
TGTGCCAGCGTTGCCGCTGGATTGAACACTGAAGCTTTCTTT
CASVAAGLNTEAFF
>many|TRBV29-1|-|TRBJ2-2
TGCAGCGTTGATGGCGGCACCGGGGAGCTGTTTTTT
CSVDGGTGELFF
>many|TRBV20-1|TRBD1|TRBJ1-4
TGCAGTGCTAGAGATGAGGGGGCTGGAGAAAAACTGTTTTTT
CSARDEGAGEKLFF
>-|TRBV15|-|TRBJ1-1
TGTGCCACCAGCAGAGACAGGGTATACACTGAAGCTTTCTTT
CATSRDRVYTEAFF
>many|TRBV2|-|TRBJ2-5
TGTGCCAGCATGCCGAGGACAGCCATAGGAGGAGAGACCCAGTACTTC
CASMPRTAIGGETQYF
>few|TRBV2|-|TRBJ2-2
TGTGCCAGCAGGGGGGGGGGCGCAACCGGGGAGCTGTTTTTT
CASRGGGATGELFF
>few|TRBV9|-|TRBJ2-7
TGTGCCAGCAGCGACTCCTTCGGGGGTACCCCCTACGAGCAGTACTTC
CASSDSFGGTPYEQYF
>-|TRBV29-1|-|TRBJ1-2
TGCAGCTTAGCCTCAATCGGGTATGGCTACACCTTC
CSLASIGYGYTF
>many|TRBV5-8|-|TRBJ2-5
TGTGCCAGCAGCGCGCCGAAAGAGACCCAGTACTTC
CASSAPKETQYF
>-|TRBV5-1|-|TRBJ2-7
TGCGCCAGCAGCCCGGGCCTCGGAGGGATAAGGACCTACGAGCAGTACTTC
CASSPGLGGIRTYEQYF
>-|TRBV2|TRBD2|TRBJ2-3
TGTGCCAGCAGTCGGAGCGGGGCCACAGATACGCAGTATTTT
CASSRSGATDTQYF
>many|TRBV5-4|-|TRBJ1-4
TGTGCCAGCAGGCGCCAGGGACGGCCCAATGAAAAACTGTTTTTT
CASRRQGRPNEKLFF
>-|TRBV7-2|-|TRBJ2-2
TGTGCCAGCAGCTTATTTGGCGGGAGGGAGCTGTTTTTT
CASSLFGGRELFF
>few|TRBV5-1|TRBD2|TRBJ2-3
TGCGCCAGCAGCCCCCGAGGGGGTCTAGCGGGAGCGGCAGATACGCAGTATTTT
CASSPRGGLAGAADTQYF
>many|TRBV11-2|-|TRBJ2-3
TGTGCCAGCAGCTTAGGAGATAGCCAGGGCTCAGATACGCAGTATTTT
CASSLGDSQGSDTQYF
>many|TRBV12-3/TRBV12-4|TRBD1|TRBJ1-1
TGTGCCAGCAATCACCGACAGGGGTTAAACACTGAAGCTTTCTTT
CASNHRQGLNTEAFF
>-|TRBV5-1|TRBD1|TRBJ2-6
TGCGCCAGCAGTTTGGACGGGACAGCTGGGGCCAACGTCCTGACTTTC
CASSLDGTAGANVLTF
>many|TRBV2|-|TRBJ1-1
TGTGCCAGCATTGTTCGCCCGCAAGCTTTCTTT
CASIVRPQAFF
>-|TRBV7-2|TRBD2|TRBJ2-7
TGTGCCAGCAGCCCCCGCGGGGGGTTTTACGAGCAGTACTTC
CASSPRGGFYEQYF
>-|TRBV19|TRBD2|TRBJ2-7
TGTGCCAGTACTTGGACTAGCGGGATTCTTGTTTACGAGCAGTACTTC
CASTWTSGILVYEQYF
>many|TRBV6-5|-|TRBJ1-5
TGTGCCAGCAGAGCCACAGGGCCAAATCAGCCCCAGCATTTT
CASRATGPNQPQHF